Given below is one T cell receptor beta chain in context. Its specificity is not known. The data are from a study of response to subunit inactivated influenza vaccine. Overall study results and limits: Researchers suggested that each seasonal influenza vaccination recruits few new T cells.

TCRdb fed the RT-PCR reads into MiXCR, producing one record per CDR3 protein. The table shows 450,000 to 500,000 distinct CDR3 sequences, with 10% to 11% occurring only once. This clonotype was sampled from a man in his forties or fifties who received an inactivated influenza vaccine. The source material was PBMCs from blood, sampled roughly 47 days after vaccination.

The CDR3: CASSLGVEGRGVYEQYF. DNA for the CDR3: TGTGCCAGCAGCTTAGGTGTCGAGGGAAGAGGAGTCTACGAGCAGTACTTC. The chain joins TRBV7-6 to TRBJ2-7; possibly TRBD2 for D (5 bases). This CDR3 comprises 17 residues. Per germline, CDR1 SGHVS and CDR2 FNYEAQ. V lost 1 base to trimming and J lost 3 bases, with 19 bases between them.